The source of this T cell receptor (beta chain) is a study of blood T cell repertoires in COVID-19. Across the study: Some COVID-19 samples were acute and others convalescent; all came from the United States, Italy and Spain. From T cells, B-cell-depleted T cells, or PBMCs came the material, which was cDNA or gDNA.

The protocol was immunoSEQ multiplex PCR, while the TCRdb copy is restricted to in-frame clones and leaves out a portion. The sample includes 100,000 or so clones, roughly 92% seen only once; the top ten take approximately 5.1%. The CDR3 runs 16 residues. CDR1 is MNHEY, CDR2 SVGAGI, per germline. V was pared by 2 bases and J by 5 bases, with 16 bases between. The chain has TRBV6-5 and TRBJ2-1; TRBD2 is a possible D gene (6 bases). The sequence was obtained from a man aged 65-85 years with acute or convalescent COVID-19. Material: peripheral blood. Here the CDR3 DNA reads TGTGCCAGCAGTTACCACTTACTAGCCCGTGACAATGAGCAGTTCTTC. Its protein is CASSYHLLARDNEQFF.